This T cell receptor beta chain was identified in a study of PD-1 blockade in classical Hodgkin lymphoma. The CDR3 is made up of 15 amino acids. Germline lookup yields CDR1 MNHNS and CDR2 SASEGT. V was pared by 5 bases and J by 1 base, with 3 bases of the junction left unmatched. General study findings and limits: Exclusion removed patients who began nivolumab under 1 year after ASCT. CD4+ TCR diversity climbed significantly by C4D1, unlike CD8+ TCR diversity.

All the patients suffered relapse after autologous stem cell transplantation, and brentuximab vedotin exposure differed. With respect to this clone: Its antigen remains unknown.

Sequencing was performed with immunoSEQ multiplex PCR; in TCRdb, only in-frame clones are kept and a portion is missing. The sample lists some 100,000 clones, roughly 92% seen once, with approximately 2.8% in the top ten. The sequencing here drew on peripheral blood mononuclear cells (PBMCs), taken at baseline. This chain uses TRBV6-1 with TRBJ2-1; TRBD2 agrees at 9 bases. The clonotype was recovered from a human donor with classical Hodgkin lymphoma. CDR3 amino acids: CASSPTSGSYNEQFF. The CDR3 region has the DNA TGTGCCAGCAGTCCGACTAGCGGATCCTACAATGAGCAGTTCTTC.